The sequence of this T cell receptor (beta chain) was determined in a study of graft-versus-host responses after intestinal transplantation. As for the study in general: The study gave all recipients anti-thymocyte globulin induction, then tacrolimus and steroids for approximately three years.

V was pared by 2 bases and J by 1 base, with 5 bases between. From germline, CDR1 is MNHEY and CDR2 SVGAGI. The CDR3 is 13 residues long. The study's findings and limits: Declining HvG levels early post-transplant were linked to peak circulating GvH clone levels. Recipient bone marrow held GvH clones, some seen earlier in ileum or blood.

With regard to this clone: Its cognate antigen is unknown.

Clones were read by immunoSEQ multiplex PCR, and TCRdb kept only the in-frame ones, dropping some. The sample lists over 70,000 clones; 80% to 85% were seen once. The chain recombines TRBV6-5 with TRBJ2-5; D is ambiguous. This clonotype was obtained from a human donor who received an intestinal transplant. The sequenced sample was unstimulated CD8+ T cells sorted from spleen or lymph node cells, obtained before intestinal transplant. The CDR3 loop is CASSYRFQETQYF. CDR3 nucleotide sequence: TGTGCCAGCAGTTACAGGTTCCAAGAGACCCAGTACTTC.